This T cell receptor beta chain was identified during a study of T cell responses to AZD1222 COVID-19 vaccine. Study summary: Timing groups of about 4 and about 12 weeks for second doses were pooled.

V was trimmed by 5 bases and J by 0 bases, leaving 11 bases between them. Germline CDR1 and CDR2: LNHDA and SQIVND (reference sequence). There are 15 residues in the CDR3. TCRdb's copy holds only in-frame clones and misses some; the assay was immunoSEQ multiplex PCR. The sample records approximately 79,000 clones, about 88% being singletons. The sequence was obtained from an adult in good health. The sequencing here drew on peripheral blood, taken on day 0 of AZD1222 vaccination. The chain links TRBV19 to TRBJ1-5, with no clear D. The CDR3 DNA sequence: TGTGCCAGTAGTCCCCGTGCACATAGCAATCAGCCCCAGCATTTT. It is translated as CASSPRAHSNQPQHF. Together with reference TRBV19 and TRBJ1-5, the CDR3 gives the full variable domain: DGGITQSPKYLFRKEGQNVTLSCEQNLNHDAMYWYRQDPGQGLRLIYYSQIVNDFQKGDIAEGYSVSREKKESFPLTVTSAQKNPTAFYLCASSPRAHSNQPQHFGDGTRLSIL.